These 17 T cell receptor beta chains originate from one sample sequenced in a study of T-cell memory formation after mild COVID-19. Using its own MiXCR run on the 5' RACE reads, TCRdb lists one record per CDR3 protein. The profile shows roughly 550,000 distinct CDR3 sequences, around 21% of them singletons. Source material: PBMCs or a T cell subset sorted from them (not recorded which). The receptors stem from an adult woman who had mild COVID-19 (a few samples of this study predate the infection). Cell type and time point are not known.

This chain links TRBV6-5 with TRBJ1-1; the D is unclear. In germline, CDR1 is MNHEY, CDR2 SVGAGI. The CDR3 has 18 amino acids. Trimming removed 1 base from V and 3 bases from J, with 21 bases in between. The CDR3 region is CASSYLAIGISGHTEAFF. The CDR3 coding sequence is TGTGCCAGCAGTTACTTAGCCATCGGGATCTCCGGCCACACTGAAGCTTTCTTT.

This clonotype was counted only a few times. The rearrangement uses TRBV3-1 and TRBJ2-7; 8 nucleotides align to TRBD2. The CDR3 is 15 amino acids. Germline V gives CDR1 LGHDT, CDR2 YNNKEL (reference sequence). With 2 bases clipped from V and 2 bases from J, the junction kept 5 bases outside the gene matches. DNA of the CDR3: TGTGCCAGCAGCCAAAGGCCGGGACTAGCCTACGAGCAGTACTTC. This codes for CASSQRPGLAYEQYF.

This clonotype was detected a few times. The V gene is TRBV13, the J gene TRBJ2-7; no firm D call. The CDR3 sequence is 14 residues long. Germline-derived CDR1 and CDR2 are PRHDT and FYEKMQ (reference sequence). The ends were cut back, 2 bases at V and 5 bases at J, with 13 bases in the middle. CDR3 sequence: CASSLRLKDNEQYF. The CDR3 DNA sequence: TGTGCCAGCAGCTTACGCCTAAAAGATAACGAGCAGTACTTC.

This clonotype showed up just a few times. V is TRBV5-1 and J is TRBJ1-1; 10 bases map to TRBD1. The germline CDR1 and CDR2 sequences are SGHRS and YFSETQ. The CDR3 spans 18 residues. V shed 6 bases and J 5 bases; nucleotides not matched to a gene: 19. CDR3 sequence (DNA): TGCGCCAGCAAAGACTCCGGGACAGGGGCAAATGTGTTGACTGAAGCTTTCTTT. This encodes CASKDSGTGANVLTEAFF.

This chain links TRBV30 with TRBJ2-1, with D tentatively TRBD1 (5 bases). Per germline, CDR1 GTSNPN and CDR2 SVGIG (reference sequence). The CDR3 has 16 amino acids. The V end lost 1 base, the J end lost 6 bases, and 19 bases lay between the germline ends. CDR3 region: CAWSAGKVVGFNEQFF. CDR3 nucleotides: TGTGCCTGGAGTGCAGGGAAAGTCGTAGGGTTCAATGAGCAGTTCTTC. Using reference TRBV30 and TRBJ2-1 for the parts outside the CDR3, the full variable domain is SQTIHQWPATLVQPVGSPLSLECTVEGTSNPNLYWYRQAAGRGLQLLFYSVGIGQISSEVPQNLSASRPQDRQFILSSKKLLLSDSGFYLCAWSAGKVVGFNEQFFGPGTRLTVL.

The chain links TRBV2 to TRBJ2-2; 10 bases map to TRBD2. V lost 3 bases and J lost 3; bases outside the gene matches: 4. Germline CDR1 reads SNHLY; CDR2 reads FYNNEI. This CDR3 contains 16 residues. CDR3 in amino acids: CASSDRGLAYTGELFF. The CDR3 coding sequence is TGTGCCAGCAGTGATAGGGGACTAGCGTACACCGGGGAGCTGTTTTTT.

The V and J genes are TRBV20-1 and TRBJ2-3; tentative D call: TRBD2 (5 bases). Germline V gene data show CDR1 as DFQATT and CDR2 as SNEGSKA (reference sequence). V lost 3 bases, J lost 6 bases, and 28 bases lay in between. The CDR3 has 18 residues. CDR3 sequence reads: CSASDLLRTRLGYDTQYF. The CDR3 bases are TGCAGTGCTAGTGACCTACTCAGAACTAGGTTGGGTTACGATACGCAGTATTTT.

The V call is TRBV7-9, the J call TRBJ2-5; 10 bases map to TRBD1. Losses at the gene ends were 5 bases for V and 1 base for J; bases not matched to a gene: 7. CDR3 length: 16 residues. Germline lookup yields CDR1 SEHNR and CDR2 FQNEAQ (reference sequence). As DNA, the CDR3 is TGTGCCAGCAGCCTAGGGGACAGGGGATCCCAAGAGACCCAGTACTTC. It encodes CASSLGDRGSQETQYF.

This chain connects TRBV5-1 to TRBJ2-1; D may be TRBD2 (5 bases). The CDR3 is 15 residues long. Germline V gene lookup returns CDR1 SGHRS and CDR2 YFSETQ. Deletions cut 2 bases from V and 4 bases from J, with 13 bases between. CDR3 in amino acids: CASSLGRAEYNEQFF. CDR3 nucleotide sequence: TGCGCCAGCAGCTTAGGCAGAGCGGAGTACAATGAGCAGTTCTTC.

The chain links TRBV7-2 to TRBJ1-1; the D gene is possibly TRBD1 (5 bases). Trimming took 7 bases from V and 0 from J, leaving 15 bases between them. Germline V gene lookup returns CDR1 SGHTA and CDR2 FQGNSA. The length of the CDR3 is 15 residues. The CDR3 sequence: CASMGLVGVNTEAFF. The DNA for the CDR3 is TGTGCCAGCATGGGACTGGTGGGGGTGAACACTGAAGCTTTCTTT.

On this clonotype itself: Compared with germline, one end of the junction differs, possibly owing to a read error. This chain uses TRBV12-3 or TRBV12-4 with TRBJ1-4; D is undetermined. The CDR3 is 14 amino acids. As DNA, the CDR3 is TGTGCCAGCAGTTTAAGTGAGGCTAATGAAAATCTGTTTTTT. Its translation is CASSLSEANENLFF.

This clonotype has only a few counts. This rearrangement joins TRBV6-2 or TRBV6-3 to TRBJ1-1, with D perhaps matching TRBD1 (6 bases). Germline CDR1 and CDR2: MNHEY and SVGEGT. The CDR3 has 16 residues. Trimming took 6 bases from V and 1 from J, leaving 18 bases between them. DNA for the CDR3: TGTGCCAGCAGACCTCCGGGACATTGGGAGAACACTGAAGCTTTCTTT. It encodes CASRPPGHWENTEAFF.

The chain links TRBV6-1 to TRBJ1-2; the match to TRBD1 covers 8 bases. This CDR3 spans 14 amino acids. CDR1 and CDR2 (germline): MNHNS, SASEGT. The V segment lost 7 bases and the J segment 4 bases; nucleotides outside the gene matches: 8. The CDR3 bases are TGTGCCAGCATAGTGCGAACAGGGGGCTATGGCTACACCTTC. Its protein is CASIVRTGGYGYTF.

The chain is built from TRBV5-6 and TRBJ1-1; weak D call: TRBD1 (6 bases). The CDR3 consists of 16 residues. Germline V gene sequence: CDR1 SGHDT, CDR2 YYEEEE. Trimming pared 6 bases from V and 1 base from J, leaving 19 bases between. The CDR3 spells CASTAEGELPNTEAFF. The DNA of the CDR3 is TGTGCCAGCACCGCGGAGGGGGAACTTCCGAACACTGAAGCTTTCTTT.

This chain uses TRBV6-1 with TRBJ1-2, with TRBD1 as a possible D gene (5 bases). This CDR3 region has 13 residues. With 1 base removed from V and 7 bases from J, the gap between germline ends came to 10 bases. The germline gives CDR1 MNHNS, CDR2 SASEGT. CDR3 sequence: CASSEDRRGGYTF. As DNA, the CDR3 is TGTGCCAGCAGTGAAGACAGGAGGGGTGGCTACACCTTC.

This clonotype was detected a few times. V gene TRBV6-1 combines with J gene TRBJ2-7, with D unresolved. CDR1 is MNHNS and CDR2 is SASEGT in the germline V gene. The CDR3 covers 14 residues. V lost 6 bases, J lost 4 bases, and 16 bases lay in between. The CDR3 loop is CASSRSMWDYEQYF. DNA for the CDR3: TGTGCCAGCAGCCGGTCGATGTGGGATTACGAGCAGTACTTC.

Only a few counts were recorded for this clonotype. V gene TRBV7-9 combines with J gene TRBJ2-1; D gene ambiguous. The V gene lost 3 bases and the J gene lost 8 bases, with 11 bases spanning the gap. Germline V lookup: CDR1 SEHNR, CDR2 FQNEAQ (reference sequence). CDR3 length: 13 amino acids. The CDR3 sequence is CASSFPQGDEQFF. DNA of the CDR3: TGTGCCAGCAGCTTTCCCCAAGGCGATGAGCAGTTCTTC.